These T cell receptor beta chains were read from a single sample in a study of cytomegalovirus exposure and HLA in healthy donors. The table came from immunoSEQ multiplex PCR; TCRdb's copy has only in-frame clones and leaves some out. The sample gives 80,000 to 130,000 clones, more than 60% of which show up once; around 4.8% is in the top ten. The sequenced sample consisted of PBMCs. These receptors came from a woman under 30 in good health and CMV-seropositive. CDR3s include the opening cysteine and the closing phenylalanine or tryptophan. The order of the fields is D gene, clone size, V gene, J gene, CDR3 DNA, CDR3 protein. D genes are given only for firm matches. The size field is filled for only some rows; it gives once, few, many or a size class.

d_gene: TRBD1
abundance: .
v_gene: TRBV7-3
j_gene: TRBJ2-2
CDR3nt: TGTGCCAGCAGCTCCCCCGGACAGGCGAACACCGGGGAGCTGTTTTTT
CDR3aa: CASSSPGQANTGELFF

d_gene: .
abundance: .
v_gene: TRBV5-1
j_gene: TRBJ1-2
CDR3nt: TGCGCCAGCAGCTTGCGTTCAGGCGACTATGGCTACACCTTC
CDR3aa: CASSLRSGDYGYTF

d_gene: TRBD2
abundance: few
v_gene: TRBV7-9
j_gene: TRBJ2-3
CDR3nt: TGTGCCAGCAGCTTAATAATTAGCGGGAGCACAGATACGCAGTATTTT
CDR3aa: CASSLIISGSTDTQYF

d_gene: TRBD1
abundance: .
v_gene: TRBV25-1
j_gene: TRBJ1-5
CDR3nt: TGTGCCAGCAGTGATGACAGGGGAATTCAGCCCCAGCATTTT
CDR3aa: CASSDDRGIQPQHF

d_gene: TRBD1
abundance: .
v_gene: TRBV7-9
j_gene: TRBJ2-7
CDR3nt: TGTGCCAGCAGCCTCCGGGACAGTCCCTACGAGCAGTACTTC
CDR3aa: CASSLRDSPYEQYF

d_gene: .
abundance: .
v_gene: TRBV7-2
j_gene: TRBJ1-4
CDR3nt: TGTGCCAGCAGCTTAAGTGTTGTACAGGCCAATGAAAAACTGTTTTTT
CDR3aa: CASSLSVVQANEKLFF

d_gene: TRBD2
abundance: .
v_gene: TRBV28
j_gene: TRBJ2-5
CDR3nt: TGTGCCAGCAGTTTAGGTCGTTCTAGCGGGTCTGAAGAGACCCAGTACTTC
CDR3aa: CASSLGRSSGSEETQYF

d_gene: .
abundance: .
v_gene: TRBV6-5
j_gene: TRBJ2-7
CDR3nt: TGTGCCAGCAGCTCCCGGGATTACGGTATCTACGAGCAGTACTTC
CDR3aa: CASSSRDYGIYEQYF

d_gene: .
abundance: .
v_gene: TRBV20-1
j_gene: TRBJ2-1
CDR3nt: TGCAGTGTGTCCCCGAATGAGCAGTTCTTC
CDR3aa: CSVSPNEQFF

d_gene: .
abundance: .
v_gene: TRBV19
j_gene: TRBJ2-1
CDR3nt: TGTGCCAGTACCATTGGGACTTCCAATGAGCAGTTCTTC
CDR3aa: CASTIGTSNEQFF

d_gene: .
abundance: .
v_gene: TRBV6-6
j_gene: TRBJ2-1
CDR3nt: TGTGCCAGCAGTTCCGGAGACCTTAAATTCTTC
CDR3aa: CASSSGDLKFF

d_gene: TRBD2
abundance: .
v_gene: TRBV9
j_gene: TRBJ2-7
CDR3nt: TGTGCCAGCAGCGTAGGGGTTAGCGGGAGGGCCGTCGAGCAGTACTTC
CDR3aa: CASSVGVSGRAVEQYF

d_gene: TRBD2
abundance: .
v_gene: TRBV5-1
j_gene: TRBJ2-7
CDR3nt: TGCGCCAGCAGCTTGGGGCACGGGACTAGGTCCTACGAGCAGTACTTC
CDR3aa: CASSLGHGTRSYEQYF

d_gene: TRBD2
abundance: .
v_gene: TRBV6-1
j_gene: TRBJ2-5
CDR3nt: TGTGCCAGCAGTGAAGCTCATGGGGGGGTCGGGGAGACCCAGTACTTC
CDR3aa: CASSEAHGGVGETQYF

d_gene: TRBD1
abundance: .
v_gene: TRBV5-1
j_gene: TRBJ2-7
CDR3nt: TGCGCCAGCAGCTTTACTTCCGGGACAGTCGAGCAGTACTTC
CDR3aa: CASSFTSGTVEQYF

d_gene: .
abundance: .
v_gene: TRBV7-2
j_gene: TRBJ2-2
CDR3nt: TGTGCCAGCAGCCTTGTAGGGGGCACCGGGGAGCTGTTTTTT
CDR3aa: CASSLVGGTGELFF

d_gene: TRBD2
abundance: few
v_gene: TRBV5-6
j_gene: TRBJ2-3
CDR3nt: TGTGCCAGCAGCTCGACACTAGCGACGAGCACAGATACGCAGTATTTT
CDR3aa: CASSSTLATSTDTQYF

d_gene: .
abundance: once
v_gene: TRBV6-5
j_gene: TRBJ2-1
CDR3nt: TGTGCCAGCATAGGTGCTAGAAGCTCCTACAATGAGCAGTTCTTC
CDR3aa: CASIGARSSYNEQFF

d_gene: TRBD2
abundance: .
v_gene: TRBV28
j_gene: TRBJ2-7
CDR3nt: TGTGCCAGCCGGTTTAAAACTAGCGGGAGAGTTCGAGAGCAGTACTTC
CDR3aa: CASRFKTSGRVREQYF

d_gene: TRBD2
abundance: few
v_gene: TRBV6-5
j_gene: TRBJ2-5
CDR3nt: TGTGCCAGCAGTTACGCCGGGACTAGCGGAAAAGAGACCCAGTACTTC
CDR3aa: CASSYAGTSGKETQYF

d_gene: .
abundance: .
v_gene: TRBV30
j_gene: TRBJ2-7
CDR3nt: TGTGCCTGGAGTCACGGTCCTAGCTCCTACGAGCAGTACTTC
CDR3aa: CAWSHGPSSYEQYF

d_gene: TRBD2
abundance: .
v_gene: TRBV7-3
j_gene: TRBJ2-3
CDR3nt: TGTGCCAGCAGCTACGGACTAGCGGGATTATTAGATACGCAGTATTTT
CDR3aa: CASSYGLAGLLDTQYF

d_gene: TRBD2
abundance: .
v_gene: TRBV7-9
j_gene: TRBJ2-7
CDR3nt: TGTGCCAGCAGCTTAGTTGCACTAGCGGGTCTACACTACGAGCAGTACTTC
CDR3aa: CASSLVALAGLHYEQYF

d_gene: .
abundance: .
v_gene: TRBV9
j_gene: TRBJ2-5
CDR3nt: TGTGCCAGCAGCGTCTATGGAGGGATTATAGAAGAGACCCAGTACTTC
CDR3aa: CASSVYGGIIEETQYF

d_gene: .
abundance: .
v_gene: TRBV30
j_gene: TRBJ1-1
CDR3nt: TGTGCCTGGAGTCGAACAGGGCTCATGAACACTGAAGCTTTCTTT
CDR3aa: CAWSRTGLMNTEAFF

d_gene: .
abundance: .
v_gene: TRBV4-3
j_gene: TRBJ1-3
CDR3nt: TGCGCCAGCAGCCAAGATTTTCCGCCGAGCTCTGGAAACACCATATATTTT
CDR3aa: CASSQDFPPSSGNTIYF

d_gene: .
abundance: .
v_gene: TRBV20-1
j_gene: TRBJ2-1
CDR3nt: TGCAGTGCTACACTTAATGAGCAGTTCTTC
CDR3aa: CSATLNEQFF

d_gene: .
abundance: .
v_gene: TRBV4-3
j_gene: TRBJ2-3
CDR3nt: TGCGCCAGCAGCCAAGAGGCAGGCCCTAGCACAGATACGCAGTATTTT
CDR3aa: CASSQEAGPSTDTQYF

d_gene: .
abundance: .
v_gene: TRBV28
j_gene: TRBJ1-2
CDR3nt: TGTGCCAGCAGCACCCTCCCGGATGGCTACACCTTC
CDR3aa: CASSTLPDGYTF

d_gene: TRBD1
abundance: .
v_gene: TRBV28
j_gene: TRBJ1-3
CDR3nt: TGTGCCAGCAGTTCACGAGGGGGCACTGGAAACACCATATATTTT
CDR3aa: CASSSRGGTGNTIYF

d_gene: TRBD1
abundance: .
v_gene: TRBV19
j_gene: TRBJ1-5
CDR3nt: TGTGCCAGTAGTACCACGGGACAGACCCACAATCAGCCCCAGCATTTT
CDR3aa: CASSTTGQTHNQPQHF

d_gene: TRBD1
abundance: .
v_gene: TRBV27
j_gene: TRBJ2-7
CDR3nt: TGTGCCAGCAGTCCAACCACACCCGGACAGGGATTTTCCTACGAGCAGTACTTC
CDR3aa: CASSPTTPGQGFSYEQYF